Listed below are T cell receptor beta chains from one sample, sequenced in a study of T-cell reconstitution after alpha-beta-depleted transplantation in children. TCRdb recomputed calls from the PCR reads with MiXCR, one row per CDR3 protein. This sample yields 44,000 or so distinct CDR3 sequences, of which about 9.3% are seen a single time; approximately 25% belongs to the top ten. The input for sequencing was PBMCs, mostly from graft donor cells, taken 60 days after TCRalphabeta/CD19-depleted stem cell transplant. The receptors derive from a male patient between 2 and 10 years old who had a stem cell transplant for chronic granulomatous disease, so the T cells may come from the graft donor. Each CDR3 is given with its conserved first and last residue. A D gene is named only where the DNA matches it firmly. The size field is filled for only some rows; it gives once, few, many or a size class.

TRBV6-2/TRBV6-3,-,TRBJ2-1,many,TGTGCCAGCAGACCGTTTGGGGAGTACAATGAGCAGTTCTTC,CASRPFGEYNEQFF
TRBV7-2,TRBD1,TRBJ2-1,many,TGTGCCAGCAGCTTAGGCATCACAGGGGCCCGGGGCAATGAGCAGTTCTTC,CASSLGITGARGNEQFF
TRBV10-2,TRBD1,TRBJ2-7,-,TGCGCCAGCAGTGAGAGGACAGGGGCCCTCCTCTCCTACGAGCAGTACTTC,CASSERTGALLSYEQYF
TRBV27,TRBD1,TRBJ1-2,many,TGTGCCAGCAGTCACGGACAGGACTATGGCTACACCTTC,CASSHGQDYGYTF
TRBV14,TRBD1,TRBJ2-7,many,TGTGCCAGCAGCCAAGAACAGGGGCACTCCTACGAGCAGTACTTC,CASSQEQGHSYEQYF
TRBV5-1,-,TRBJ1-2,many,TGCGCCAGCAGCTTTACCCCACAGGGCTACTATGGCTACACCTTC,CASSFTPQGYYGYTF
TRBV2,-,TRBJ1-1,many,TGTGCCAGCAGTGACAGCCGAAACACTGAAGCTTTCTTT,CASSDSRNTEAFF
TRBV6-5,-,TRBJ2-7,many,TGTGCCAGCAGTAACGGGTTACCCTACGAGCAGTACTTC,CASSNGLPYEQYF
TRBV5-1,TRBD1,TRBJ2-7,medium-sized,TGCGCCAGCAGCTTGGGACCGGACAGGTACGAGCAGTACTTC,CASSLGPDRYEQYF
TRBV5-1,-,TRBJ2-7,-,TGCGCCAGCCAAGGTTCAGGACACTACGAGCAGTACTTC,CASQGSGHYEQYF
TRBV20-1,-,TRBJ2-7,many,TGCAGTGCAGGAAGGCCCGGGTTATACGAGCAGTACTTC,CSAGRPGLYEQYF
TRBV7-3,-,TRBJ2-1,many,TGTGCCAGCAGCCTCAGTTACAATAGCGATCAGTTCTTC,CASSLSYNSDQFF
TRBV12-3/TRBV12-4,-,TRBJ2-2,many,TGTGCCAGCAGCCCACAAACCCATAACACCGGGGAGCTGTTTTTT,CASSPQTHNTGELFF
TRBV15,-,TRBJ1-6,few,TGTGCCACCACGAAGGCAGGGGCTAATTCACCCCTCCACTTT,CATTKAGANSPLHF
TRBV6-2/TRBV6-3,-,TRBJ1-5,large,TGTGCCAGCAGCCTCTGGGGAAATAGCAATCAGCCCCAGCATTTT,CASSLWGNSNQPQHF
TRBV7-6,-,TRBJ1-1,many,TGTGCCAGCAGCCTTGCCTTATCTGGGGTAGGGGCTGAAGCTTTCTTT,CASSLALSGVGAEAFF
TRBV12-3/TRBV12-4,-,TRBJ2-5,few,TGTGCCTGCAGTTTTGCAGGGGGAGTAGCGGGGCTCCAAGAGACCCAGTACTTC,CACSFAGGVAGLQETQYF
TRBV14,TRBD2,TRBJ2-7,many,TGTGCCAGCAGCCAAGGACTAGCGGGAGGGCCCTCCTACGAGCAGTACTTC,CASSQGLAGGPSYEQYF
TRBV20-1,-,TRBJ2-1,many,TGCAGTGCTAGCGGGAGTCCAATCACCTACAATGAGCAGTTCTTC,CSASGSPITYNEQFF
TRBV28,-,TRBJ2-1,-,TGTGCCAGCAGTTTTTTCGGTAATGAGCAGTTCTTC,CASSFFGNEQFF
TRBV19,TRBD2,TRBJ2-1,many,TGTGCCAGTAGTCCCTCCGGGACTAGGGGCGATGAGCAGTTCTTC,CASSPSGTRGDEQFF
TRBV20-1,-,TRBJ2-5,medium-sized,TGCAGTGCTAGATCCCCATCGGCCCCTTGGACCCAGTACTTC,CSARSPSAPWTQYF
TRBV5-1,-,TRBJ2-5,many,TGCGCCAGCAGCTGGTCAGAGACCCAGTACTTC,CASSWSETQYF
TRBV20-1,-,TRBJ2-4,many,TGCAGTGCTGGTTTTCTTGGGCTAGCCAAAAACATTCAGTACTTC,CSAGFLGLAKNIQYF
TRBV12-3/TRBV12-4,-,TRBJ2-7,many,TGTGCCAGCAGTTTATTTCAGGCAGGGGTCTACGAGCAGTACTTC,CASSLFQAGVYEQYF
TRBV14,TRBD1,TRBJ2-4,many,TGTGCCAGCAGGAGGACAGGGGTCTACATTCAGTACTTC,CASRRTGVYIQYF
TRBV9,-,TRBJ2-1,many,TGTGCCAGCAGCCTTAGCACCCGAAGGAGTGAGCAGTTCTTC,CASSLSTRRSEQFF
TRBV3-1,TRBD1,TRBJ1-5,-,TGTGCCAGCGGGGACAGGGCCGATCAGCCCCAGCATTTT,CASGDRADQPQHF
TRBV4-3,-,TRBJ2-3,once,TGCGCCAGCAGCCAAGAAGCGTGGGGCACAGATACGCAGTATTTT,CASSQEAWGTDTQYF
TRBV4-1,-,TRBJ1-2,few,TGCGCCAGCAGCCAGCCCACAGTTCCCCTATCCTACACCTTC,CASSQPTVPLSYTF
TRBV7-6,TRBD1,TRBJ2-2,many,TGTGCCAGCAGCAACAGGGGGTCCGGGGAGCTGTTTTTT,CASSNRGSGELFF
TRBV5-1,-,TRBJ1-2,-,TGCGCCAGCAGCGGATGGACAGCCTCCTGGGATGGCTACACCTTC,CASSGWTASWDGYTF
TRBV9,-,TRBJ2-2,many,TGTGCCAGCAGCGTAGCGTGGCGGGAAGGCACCGGGGAGCTGTTTTTT,CASSVAWREGTGELFF
TRBV25-1,TRBD2,TRBJ2-3,many,TGTGCCAGCAGTGGGGGGGGGGGCACAGATACGCAGTATTTT,CASSGGGGTDTQYF
TRBV15,-,TRBJ2-2,many,TGTGCCACCAGCAGAGAGGGGATCGGCGGGGAGCTGTTTTTT,CATSREGIGGELFF
TRBV11-2,-,TRBJ1-4,many,TGTGCCAGCAGCTTAGGGATGGTCAATGAAAAACTGTTTTTT,CASSLGMVNEKLFF
TRBV30,TRBD2,TRBJ2-3,many,TGTGCCTGGATAAGGCGGGAGGGCCGTGATACGCAGTATTTT,CAWIRREGRDTQYF
TRBV4-3,-,TRBJ2-2,many,TGCGCCAGCAGCCAAGTAGTCACCGGGGAGCTGTTTTTT,CASSQVVTGELFF
TRBV25-1,TRBD1,TRBJ1-2,many,TGTGCCAGCAGAGATACCGGGACAGGTCCTTATGGCTACACCTTC,CASRDTGTGPYGYTF
TRBV15,-,TRBJ2-1,few,TGTGCCACCAGCGGACTCCGTAGCTCCTACAATGAGCAGTTCTTC,CATSGLRSSYNEQFF
TRBV14,TRBD1,TRBJ1-3,many,TGTGCCAGCAGCCAACTCCGGGACAGGGGAAACACCATATATTTT,CASSQLRDRGNTIYF
TRBV7-9,-,TRBJ1-1,many,TGTGCTCAAACCGACAGGAGGAACACTGAAGCTTTCTTT,CAQTDRRNTEAFF
TRBV18,TRBD2,TRBJ2-3,many,TGTGCCAGCTCCCGGAGGACTAGCGTCACAGATACGCAGTATTTT,CASSRRTSVTDTQYF
TRBV12-3/TRBV12-4,TRBD2,TRBJ2-3,many,TGTGCCAGCAGTTTAGGCCCACTAGCGGGAGGGCCAGATACGCAGTATTTT,CASSLGPLAGGPDTQYF
TRBV4-1,-,TRBJ1-1,many,TGCGCCAGCAGTCTGAAGAGGGCTAACACTGAAGCTTTCTTT,CASSLKRANTEAFF
TRBV30,-,TRBJ2-1,-,TGTGCCTGGAGTTCGTGGGACAATGAGCAGTTCTTC,CAWSSWDNEQFF
TRBV18,TRBD1,TRBJ2-7,many,TGTGCCAGCTCACCAGCGAACGTTTTGTCAGGGGGCTATCACGAGCAGTACTTC,CASSPANVLSGGYHEQYF
TRBV24-1,-,TRBJ2-2,many,TGTGCCACCATGGACACCGGGGAGCTGTTTTTT,CATMDTGELFF
TRBV7-6,-,TRBJ2-1,many,TGTGCCAGCAGCTTAGGCCAACAGGGCAAGCAGTTCTTC,CASSLGQQGKQFF
TRBV18,-,TRBJ2-1,many,TGTGCCAGCTCACCACCTAATGAACCACAGGGAAGAAGGGAGCAGTTCTTC,CASSPPNEPQGRREQFF
TRBV27,-,TRBJ2-6,many,TGTGCCAGCACAGCCAGGATCTTACACCCCCTCGGGGCCAACGTCCTGACTTTC,CASTARILHPLGANVLTF
TRBV27,-,TRBJ2-7,-,TGTGCCAGCAGTTTATATGACTCCCGGGCCTACGAGCAGTACTTC,CASSLYDSRAYEQYF
TRBV15,TRBD1,TRBJ2-1,many,TGTGCCACCAGCGTACGCAGGGGGTGGCACAATGAGCAGTTCTTC,CATSVRRGWHNEQFF
TRBV5-6,-,TRBJ2-1,many,TGTGCCAGCAGCTTGGCCCCTTCGTCGTACAATGAGCAGTTCTTC,CASSLAPSSYNEQFF
TRBV19,TRBD2,TRBJ2-6,few,TGTGCCAGTAGTATCCTGGCGGGGGGCATATCTGGGGCCAACGTCCTGACTTTC,CASSILAGGISGANVLTF